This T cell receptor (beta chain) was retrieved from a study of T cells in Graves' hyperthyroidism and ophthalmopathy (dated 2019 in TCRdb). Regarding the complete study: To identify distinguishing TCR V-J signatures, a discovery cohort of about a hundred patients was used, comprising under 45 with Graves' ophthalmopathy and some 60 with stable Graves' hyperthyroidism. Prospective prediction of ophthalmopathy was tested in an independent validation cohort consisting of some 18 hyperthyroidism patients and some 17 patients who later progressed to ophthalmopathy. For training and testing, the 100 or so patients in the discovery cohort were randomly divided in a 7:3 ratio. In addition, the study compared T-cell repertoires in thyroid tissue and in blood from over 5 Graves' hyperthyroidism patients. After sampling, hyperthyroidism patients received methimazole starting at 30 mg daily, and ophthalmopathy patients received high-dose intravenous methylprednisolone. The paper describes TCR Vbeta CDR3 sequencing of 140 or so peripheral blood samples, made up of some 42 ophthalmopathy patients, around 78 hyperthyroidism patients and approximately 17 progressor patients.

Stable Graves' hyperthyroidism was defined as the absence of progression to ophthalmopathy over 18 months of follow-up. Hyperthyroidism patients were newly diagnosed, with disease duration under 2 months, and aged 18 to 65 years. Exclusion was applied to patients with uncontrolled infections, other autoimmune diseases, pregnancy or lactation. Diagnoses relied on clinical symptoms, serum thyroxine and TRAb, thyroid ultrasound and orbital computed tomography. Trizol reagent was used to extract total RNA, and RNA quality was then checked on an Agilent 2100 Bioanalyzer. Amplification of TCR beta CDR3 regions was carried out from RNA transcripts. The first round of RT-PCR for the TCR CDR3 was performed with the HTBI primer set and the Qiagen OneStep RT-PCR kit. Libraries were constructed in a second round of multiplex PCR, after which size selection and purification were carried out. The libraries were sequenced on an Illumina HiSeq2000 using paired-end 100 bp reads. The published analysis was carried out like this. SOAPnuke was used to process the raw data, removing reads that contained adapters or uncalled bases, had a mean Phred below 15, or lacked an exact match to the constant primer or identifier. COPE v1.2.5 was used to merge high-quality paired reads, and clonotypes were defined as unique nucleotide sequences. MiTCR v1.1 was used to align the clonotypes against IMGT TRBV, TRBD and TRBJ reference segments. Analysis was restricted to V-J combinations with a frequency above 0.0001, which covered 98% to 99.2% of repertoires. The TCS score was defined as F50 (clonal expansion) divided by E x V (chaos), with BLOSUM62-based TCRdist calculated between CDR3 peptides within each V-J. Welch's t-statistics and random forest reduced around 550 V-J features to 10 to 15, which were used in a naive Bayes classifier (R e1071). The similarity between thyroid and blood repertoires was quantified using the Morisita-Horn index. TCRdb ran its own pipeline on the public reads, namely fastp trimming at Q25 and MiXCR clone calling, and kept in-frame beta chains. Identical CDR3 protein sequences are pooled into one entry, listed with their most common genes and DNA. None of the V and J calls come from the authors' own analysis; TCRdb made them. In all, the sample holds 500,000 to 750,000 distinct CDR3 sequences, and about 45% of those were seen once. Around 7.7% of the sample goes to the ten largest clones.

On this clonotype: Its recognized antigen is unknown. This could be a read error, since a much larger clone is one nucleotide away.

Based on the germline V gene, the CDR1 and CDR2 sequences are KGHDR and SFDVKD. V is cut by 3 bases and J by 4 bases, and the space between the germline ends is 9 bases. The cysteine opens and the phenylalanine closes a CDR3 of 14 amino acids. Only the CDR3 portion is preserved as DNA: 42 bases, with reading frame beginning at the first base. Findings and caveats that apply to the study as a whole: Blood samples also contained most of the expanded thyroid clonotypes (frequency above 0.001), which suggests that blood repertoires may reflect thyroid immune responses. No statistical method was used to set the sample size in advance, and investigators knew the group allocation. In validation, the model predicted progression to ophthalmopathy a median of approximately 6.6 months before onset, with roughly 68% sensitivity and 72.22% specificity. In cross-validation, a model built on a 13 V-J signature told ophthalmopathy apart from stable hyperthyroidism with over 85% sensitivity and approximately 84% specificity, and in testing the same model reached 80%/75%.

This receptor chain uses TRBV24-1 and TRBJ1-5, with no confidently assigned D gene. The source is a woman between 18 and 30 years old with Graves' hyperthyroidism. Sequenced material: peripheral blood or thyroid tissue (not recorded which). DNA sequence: TGTGCCACCAGTGATCCCTTCGGTAATCAGCCCCAGCATTTT. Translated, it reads CATSDPFGNQPQHF.